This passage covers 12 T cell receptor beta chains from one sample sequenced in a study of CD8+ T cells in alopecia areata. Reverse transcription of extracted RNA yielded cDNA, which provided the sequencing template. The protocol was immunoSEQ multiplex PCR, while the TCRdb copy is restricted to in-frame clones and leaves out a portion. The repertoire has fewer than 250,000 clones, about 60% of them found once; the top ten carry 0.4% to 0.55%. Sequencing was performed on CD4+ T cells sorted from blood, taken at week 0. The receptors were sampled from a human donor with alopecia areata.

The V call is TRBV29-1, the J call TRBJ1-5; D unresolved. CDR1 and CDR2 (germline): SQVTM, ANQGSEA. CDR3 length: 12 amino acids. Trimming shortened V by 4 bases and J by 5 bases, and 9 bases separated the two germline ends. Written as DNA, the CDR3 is TGCAGCGTTGGAGACACCGATCAGCCCCAGCATTTT. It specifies CSVGDTDQPQHF.

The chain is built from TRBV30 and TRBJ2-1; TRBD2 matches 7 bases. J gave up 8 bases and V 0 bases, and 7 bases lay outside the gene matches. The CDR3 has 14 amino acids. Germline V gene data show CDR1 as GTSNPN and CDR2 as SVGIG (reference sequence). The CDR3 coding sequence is TGTGCCTGGAGTGTTGGGGGAGGGCTCGATGAGCAGTTCTTC. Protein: CAWSVGGGLDEQFF.

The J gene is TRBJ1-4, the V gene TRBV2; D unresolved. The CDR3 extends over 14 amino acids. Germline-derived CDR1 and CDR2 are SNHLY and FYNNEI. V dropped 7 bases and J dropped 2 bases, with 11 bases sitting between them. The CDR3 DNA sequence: TGTGCCAGCAACCCAGGCAGCACTAATGAAAAACTGTTTTTT. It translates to CASNPGSTNEKLFF.

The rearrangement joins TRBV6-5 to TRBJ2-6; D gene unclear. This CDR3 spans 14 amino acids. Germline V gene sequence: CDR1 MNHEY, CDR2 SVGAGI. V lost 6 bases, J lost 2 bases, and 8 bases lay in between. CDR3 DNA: TGTGCCAGCAGATTAGCTGCTGGGGCCAACGTCCTGACTTTC. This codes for CASRLAAGANVLTF.

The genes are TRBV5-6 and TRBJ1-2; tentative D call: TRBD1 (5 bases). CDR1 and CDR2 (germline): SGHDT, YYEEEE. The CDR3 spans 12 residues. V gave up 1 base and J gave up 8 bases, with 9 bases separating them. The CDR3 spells CASSLWGAGYTF. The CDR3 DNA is TGTGCCAGCAGCTTGTGGGGCGCCGGCTACACCTTC.

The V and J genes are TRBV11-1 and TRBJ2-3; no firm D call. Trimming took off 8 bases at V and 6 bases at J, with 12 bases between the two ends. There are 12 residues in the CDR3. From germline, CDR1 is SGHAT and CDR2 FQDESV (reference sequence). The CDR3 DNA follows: TGTGCCAGCGCCCTGGGTGGGGATACGCAGTATTTT. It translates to CASALGGDTQYF.

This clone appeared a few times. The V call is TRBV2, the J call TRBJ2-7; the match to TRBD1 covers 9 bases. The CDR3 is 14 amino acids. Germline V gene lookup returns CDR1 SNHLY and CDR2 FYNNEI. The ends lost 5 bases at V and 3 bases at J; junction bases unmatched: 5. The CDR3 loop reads CASSRQGGFYEQYF. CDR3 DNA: TGTGCCAGCAGTAGACAGGGGGGATTCTACGAGCAGTACTTC.

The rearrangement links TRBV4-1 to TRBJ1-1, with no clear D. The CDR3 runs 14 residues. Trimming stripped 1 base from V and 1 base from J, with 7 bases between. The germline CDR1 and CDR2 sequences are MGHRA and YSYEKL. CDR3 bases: TGCGCCAGCAGCCAAGTTCGGTCGAACACTGAAGCTTTCTTT. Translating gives CASSQVRSNTEAFF.

This CDR3 is CASSGADNYGYTF. The CDR3 DNA reads as TGTGCCAGCAGCGGGGCGGATAACTATGGCTACACCTTC. The genes are TRBV5-6 and TRBJ1-2, with D perhaps TRBD1 (5 bases). The germline V gene has CDR1 SGHDT and CDR2 YYEEEE. The CDR3 covers 13 residues. Deletions cut 4 bases from V and 1 base from J, with 8 bases between.

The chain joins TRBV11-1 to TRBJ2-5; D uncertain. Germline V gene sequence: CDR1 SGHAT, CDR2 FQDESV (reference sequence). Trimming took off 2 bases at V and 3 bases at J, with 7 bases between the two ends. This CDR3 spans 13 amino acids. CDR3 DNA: TGTGCCAGCAGCTTACGCGAGAAAGAGACCCAGTACTTC. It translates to CASSLREKETQYF.

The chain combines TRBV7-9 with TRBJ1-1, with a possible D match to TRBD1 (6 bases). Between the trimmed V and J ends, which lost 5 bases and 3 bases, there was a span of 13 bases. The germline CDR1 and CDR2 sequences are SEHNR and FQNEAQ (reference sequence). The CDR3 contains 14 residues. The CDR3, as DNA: TGTGCCAGCAGCCCCGGGGGGGGGCACACTGAAGCTTTCTTT. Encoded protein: CASSPGGGHTEAFF.

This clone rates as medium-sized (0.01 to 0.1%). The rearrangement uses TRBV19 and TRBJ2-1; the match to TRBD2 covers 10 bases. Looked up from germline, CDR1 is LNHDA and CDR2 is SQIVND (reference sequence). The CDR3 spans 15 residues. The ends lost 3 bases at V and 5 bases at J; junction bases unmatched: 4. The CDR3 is CASSIGTSVNNEQFF. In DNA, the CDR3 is TGTGCCAGTAGTATTGGGACTAGCGTTAACAATGAGCAGTTCTTC.